This entry features one T cell receptor (beta chain) sequence. The CDR3 contains 14 residues. CDR1 is SGHTS, CDR2 YDEGEE, per germline. V was shortened by 4 bases and J by 0 bases, with 11 bases between the two germline ends. These data are taken from a study of blood T cell repertoires in COVID-19. Study details: There were acute and convalescent COVID-19 samples, and they came from the United States, Italy and Spain.

Authors' data handling: Estimation of nucleated cell counts was performed using reference gene primer amplification. The assay was immunoSEQ multiplex PCR, and TCRdb's table has in-frame clones only and misses some. V and J calls and clone size are given by that table; D and trimming were obtained from the DNA. The data hold tens of thousands of clones, with around 83% observed a single time. The sequencing sample was made of peripheral blood. This receptor was taken from a man in his sixties or seventies with acute or convalescent COVID-19. The rearrangement uses TRBV5-8 and TRBJ2-7; no clear D. The CDR3 loop is CASSGTEGSYEQYF. The DNA of the CDR3 is TGTGCCAGCAGCGGAACAGAAGGCTCCTACGAGCAGTACTTC.